A selection of T cell receptor beta chains follows, all from one sample in a study of blood T cell repertoires in COVID-19. This table comes from immunoSEQ multiplex PCR, and its TCRdb copy is limited to in-frame clones, with some not included. This sample carries 90,000 to 120,000 clones, 80% to 95% of them seen once, and the ten largest clones take more than 0.9%. Sequencing was done on a sample of peripheral blood. The receptors shown here come from a woman in her thirties with acute or convalescent COVID-19. The CDR3 runs from the conserved cysteine through the conserved F or W. The D gene is left open where the match is weak. Not every row has a clone size; where given, it reads once, few, many or a size class.

>TRBJ2-7|NA|TRBV6-5|TRBD1
TGTGCCAGCAGGAAGGACAGGGAGCGCTACGAGCAGTACTTC
CASRKDRERYEQYF
>TRBJ1-6|NA|TRBV6-5|NA
TGTGCCAGCAGCCCGACAGAGGAAGCTTACTCACCCCTCCACTTT
CASSPTEEAYSPLHF
>TRBJ1-1|NA|TRBV9|TRBD1
TGTGCCAGCAGCGTCGGGACAGAGACTGAAGCTTTCTTT
CASSVGTETEAFF
>TRBJ2-7|NA|TRBV28|TRBD2
TGTGCCAGCAGTCACTACCGGTGGACTAGCGGGTCCTACGAGCAGTACTTC
CASSHYRWTSGSYEQYF
>TRBJ1-1|NA|TRBV6-2/TRBV6-3|NA
TGTGCCAGCAGTTACTCGCCCAGGGTGAACACTGAAGCTTTCTTT
CASSYSPRVNTEAFF
>TRBJ1-1|NA|TRBV4-1|TRBD1
TGCGCCAGCAGCCCTAGATTGAAATTGCCCGGGACAGACAACATGAACACTGAAGCTTTCTTT
CASSPRLKLPGTDNMNTEAFF
>TRBJ2-5|NA|TRBV11-2|TRBD2
TGTGCCAGCAGCTTACGTGGCGGGGGGGCAGAGACCCAGTACTTC
CASSLRGGGAETQYF
>TRBJ2-3|NA|TRBV6-6|NA
TGTGCCAGCACCTTCTCCGTGACGCAGTATTTT
CASTFSVTQYF
>TRBJ2-1|NA|TRBV28|TRBD2
TGTGCCAGCAGTTTCTATCGGGAGGACTACAATGAGCAGTTCTTC
CASSFYREDYNEQFF
>TRBJ1-5|NA|TRBV2|TRBD1
TGTGCCAGCAAGGGTGACAGGGGGGATTATCAGCCCCAGCATTTT
CASKGDRGDYQPQHF
>TRBJ1-3|NA|TRBV11-3|NA
TGTGCCAGCAGCCGAGGGGGATCTGGAAACACCATATATTTT
CASSRGGSGNTIYF
>TRBJ2-3|NA|TRBV11-3|NA
TGTGCCAGCAGCTTCCCCAAGACAGGTGCTAGCACAGATACGCAGTATTTT
CASSFPKTGASTDTQYF
>TRBJ2-5|once|TRBV2|TRBD2
TGTGCCAGCATTAGACTAGCGGGAAAAGAGACCCAGTACTTC
CASIRLAGKETQYF
>TRBJ2-4|NA|TRBV27|NA
TGTGCCAGCAGGGACAGCCTAGCCAAAAACATTCAGTACTTC
CASRDSLAKNIQYF
>TRBJ2-3|NA|TRBV27|TRBD1
TGTGCCAGCAGTGAGGATGGGACAGGGGACTATGATACGCAGTATTTT
CASSEDGTGDYDTQYF
>TRBJ2-4|NA|TRBV7-8|TRBD1
TGTGCCAGCAGCTTAGCGGGACAGGGGGCTGCGAACATTCAGTACTTC
CASSLAGQGAANIQYF
>TRBJ2-7|once|TRBV6-5|TRBD2
TGTGCCAGCGGCGGGGCGGGAGGAGGCGAGCAGTACTTC
CASGGAGGGEQYF
>TRBJ2-5|NA|TRBV18|TRBD2
TGTGCCAGCTCACCACCGGCGGGGGGGCGTGAGACCCAGTACTTC
CASSPPAGGRETQYF
>TRBJ2-2|NA|TRBV9|TRBD2
TGTGCCAGCAGCACGACTTTAGCGGGAGAGACCGGGGAGCTGTTTTTT
CASSTTLAGETGELFF
>TRBJ1-3|NA|TRBV7-9|TRBD1
TGTGCCAGCAGCCCGGGGACAGGCGATAACCCTGGAAACACCATATATTTT
CASSPGTGDNPGNTIYF
>TRBJ2-7|NA|TRBV11-1|TRBD1
TGTGCCAGCAGCCCAGGACAGGGGATAGAACCCGAGCAGTACTTC
CASSPGQGIEPEQYF
>TRBJ1-1|NA|TRBV5-1|TRBD1
TGCGCCAGCAGCTTAAATTACCCCCAGGGGGACACTGAAGCTTTCTTT
CASSLNYPQGDTEAFF
>TRBJ1-2|NA|TRBV19|NA
TGTGCCAGTAGTATAGTCCGCGGGCACTACTACTATGGCTACACCTTC
CASSIVRGHYYYGYTF
>TRBJ2-7|once|TRBV15|TRBD2
TGTGCCACCAGCAGAGATTACGCGGGACTAGCGGGACAAACCTACGAGCAGTACTTC
CATSRDYAGLAGQTYEQYF
>TRBJ2-7|NA|TRBV7-6|TRBD2
TGTGCCAGCAGCTTAGCTCTAGCGGCGACCTACGAGCAGTACTTC
CASSLALAATYEQYF
>TRBJ1-2|NA|TRBV28|NA
TGTGCCAGCAGAGCAGGTTCCAACTATGGCTACACCTTC
CASRAGSNYGYTF
>TRBJ1-1|NA|TRBV15|NA
TGTGCCACCAGCAGAGACGATGGCGTCAGGGTGAACACTGAAGCTTTCTTT
CATSRDDGVRVNTEAFF
>TRBJ2-3|NA|TRBV7-2|NA
TGTGCCAGCAGCATCCCTCGGGGTGGGAGCACAGATACGCAGTATTTT
CASSIPRGGSTDTQYF
>TRBJ2-2|NA|TRBV19|NA
TGTGCCAGTAGTATAGGCAGGGGCACCGGGGAGCTGTTTTTT
CASSIGRGTGELFF
>TRBJ2-3|NA|TRBV28|TRBD2
TGTGCCAGCAGCGAGACTAGCGGGGTGAGCACAGATACGCAGTATTTT
CASSETSGVSTDTQYF
>TRBJ2-1|NA|TRBV13|NA
TGTGCCAGCAGCCCATCGGCGGGCGATGAGCAGTTCTTC
CASSPSAGDEQFF
>TRBJ2-5|NA|TRBV9|TRBD2
TGTGCCAGCAGCCCCGGGACTAGCGGGAACCGGGAGACCCAGTACTTC
CASSPGTSGNRETQYF
>TRBJ2-7|NA|TRBV28|TRBD1
TGTGCCAGCAGTTCGCCCGGGACAGGCCCTCGCTACGAGCAGTACTTC
CASSSPGTGPRYEQYF
>TRBJ2-1|NA|TRBV9|TRBD2
TGTGCCAGCAGCGAAAAGCGGGAGGGCGGCGGCTCCTACAATGAGCAGTTCTTC
CASSEKREGGGSYNEQFF
>TRBJ2-1|NA|TRBV11-2|NA
TGTGCCAGCAGCTCCACCCCGGGGGAGCAGTTCTTC
CASSSTPGEQFF
>TRBJ2-7|NA|TRBV5-6|NA
TGTGCCAGCACCCCCGACTTATCCTACGACGAGCAGTACTTC
CASTPDLSYDEQYF
>TRBJ1-4|NA|TRBV7-8|NA
TGTGCCAGCAGTATATCGGGGGGGCGAGAGATTTTCGAAAAACTGTTTTTT
CASSISGGREIFEKLFF
>TRBJ1-3|once|TRBV18|NA
TGTGCCAGCTCGGCCGAAAACACCATATATTTT
CASSAENTIYF
>TRBJ1-5|once|TRBV18|NA
TGTGCCAGCTCTCTTCTCGGTAGCAATCAGCCCCAGCATTTT
CASSLLGSNQPQHF
>TRBJ1-1|NA|TRBV19|NA
TGTGCCAGTAGCGAGGGTCGGGTGAACACTGAAGCTTTCTTT
CASSEGRVNTEAFF
>TRBJ2-7|once|TRBV7-9|NA
TGTGCCAGCAGCTTAGAACAGTTCTACGAGCAGTACTTC
CASSLEQFYEQYF
>TRBJ1-1|NA|TRBV7-9|NA
TGTGCCAGCAGCTTGGGGGGGAACGAAGCTTTCTTT
CASSLGGNEAFF
>TRBJ2-1|NA|TRBV7-9|TRBD1
TGTGCCAGCAGCGCTAGGGACAGCAAGATATACAATGAGCAGTTCTTC
CASSARDSKIYNEQFF
>TRBJ1-3|NA|TRBV7-6|NA
TGTGCCAGCAGCCCGTATGAGGGAACCGGAAACACCATATATTTT
CASSPYEGTGNTIYF
>TRBJ1-1|NA|TRBV6-5|NA
TGTGCCAGCAGTTACCTACAGGGGAACACTGAAGCTTTCTTT
CASSYLQGNTEAFF
>TRBJ2-7|NA|TRBV4-2|NA
TGTGCCAGCAGCCAAGATAAGACGGACACGGACGAGCAGTACTTC
CASSQDKTDTDEQYF